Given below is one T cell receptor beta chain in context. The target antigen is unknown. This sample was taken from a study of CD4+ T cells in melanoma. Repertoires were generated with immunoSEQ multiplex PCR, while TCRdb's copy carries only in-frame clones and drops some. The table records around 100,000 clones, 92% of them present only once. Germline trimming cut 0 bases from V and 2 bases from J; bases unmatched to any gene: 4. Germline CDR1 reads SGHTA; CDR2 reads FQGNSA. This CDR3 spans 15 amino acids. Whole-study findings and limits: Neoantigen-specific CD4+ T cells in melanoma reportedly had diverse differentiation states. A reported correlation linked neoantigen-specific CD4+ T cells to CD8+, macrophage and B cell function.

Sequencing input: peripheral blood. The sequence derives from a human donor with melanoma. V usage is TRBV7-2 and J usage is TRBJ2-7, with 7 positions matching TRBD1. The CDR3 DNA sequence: TGTGCCAGCAGCTTAGCCCCGGGACAGACCTACGAGCAGTACTTC. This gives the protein CASSLAPGQTYEQYF.